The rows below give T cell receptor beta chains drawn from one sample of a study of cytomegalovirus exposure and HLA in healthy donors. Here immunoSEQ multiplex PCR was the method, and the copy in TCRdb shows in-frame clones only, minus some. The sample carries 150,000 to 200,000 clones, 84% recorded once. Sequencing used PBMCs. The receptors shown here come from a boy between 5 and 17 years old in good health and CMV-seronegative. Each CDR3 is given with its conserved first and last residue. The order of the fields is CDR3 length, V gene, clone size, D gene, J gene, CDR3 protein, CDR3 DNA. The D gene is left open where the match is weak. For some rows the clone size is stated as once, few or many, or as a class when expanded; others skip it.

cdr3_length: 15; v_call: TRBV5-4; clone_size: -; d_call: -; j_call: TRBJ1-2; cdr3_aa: CASSLRLQTNYGYTF; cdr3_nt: TGTGCCAGCAGCTTACGACTGCAGACTAACTATGGCTACACCTTC
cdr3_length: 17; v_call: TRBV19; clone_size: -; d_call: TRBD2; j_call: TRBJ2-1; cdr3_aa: CASSISMTSPTYNEQFF; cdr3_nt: TGTGCCAGTAGTATCTCCATGACTAGCCCAACCTACAATGAGCAGTTCTTC
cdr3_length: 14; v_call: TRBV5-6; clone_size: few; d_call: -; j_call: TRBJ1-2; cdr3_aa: CASSSDGGIYGYTF; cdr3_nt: TGTGCCAGCAGCTCTGACGGGGGAATCTATGGCTACACCTTC
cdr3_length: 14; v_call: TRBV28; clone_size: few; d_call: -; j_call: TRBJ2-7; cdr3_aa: CASSFQGSSDEQYF; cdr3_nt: TGTGCCAGCAGTTTTCAGGGGAGTAGTGACGAGCAGTACTTC
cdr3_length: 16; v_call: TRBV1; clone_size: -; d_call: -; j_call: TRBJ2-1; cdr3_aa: CTSSPRLAGGRNEQFF; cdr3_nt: TGCACCAGCAGCCCCCGACTAGCGGGAGGTAGGAATGAGCAGTTCTTC
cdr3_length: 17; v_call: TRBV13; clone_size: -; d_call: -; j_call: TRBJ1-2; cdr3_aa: CASSPGGGGVSTYGYTF; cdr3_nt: TGTGCCAGCAGCCCGGGAGGGGGGGGAGTCTCGACCTATGGCTACACCTTC
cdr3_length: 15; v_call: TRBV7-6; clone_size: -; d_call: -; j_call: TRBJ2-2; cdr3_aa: CASSFPTGGVGELFF; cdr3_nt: TGTGCCAGCAGCTTTCCGACAGGAGGTGTCGGGGAGCTGTTTTTT
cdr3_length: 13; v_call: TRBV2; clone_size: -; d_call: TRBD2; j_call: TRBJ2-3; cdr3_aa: CASSERGPGTQYF; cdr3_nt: TGTGCCAGCAGCGAGCGGGGACCGGGTACGCAGTATTTT
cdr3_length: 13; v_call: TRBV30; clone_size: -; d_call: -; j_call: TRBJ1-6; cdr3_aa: CAWTNGDTSPLHF; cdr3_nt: TGTGCCTGGACCAACGGGGACACCTCACCCCTCCACTTT
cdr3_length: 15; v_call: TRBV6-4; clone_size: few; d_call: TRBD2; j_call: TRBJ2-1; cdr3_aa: CASSDSGGGANEQFF; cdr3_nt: TGTGCCAGCAGTGACTCTGGCGGGGGGGCCAATGAGCAGTTCTTC
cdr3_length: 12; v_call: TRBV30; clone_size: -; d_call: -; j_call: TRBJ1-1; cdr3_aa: CAWSVKNTEAFF; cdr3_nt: TGTGCCTGGAGTGTCAAGAACACTGAAGCTTTCTTT
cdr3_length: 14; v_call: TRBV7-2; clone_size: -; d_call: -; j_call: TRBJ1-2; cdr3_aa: CASSLRGFNYGYTF; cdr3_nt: TGTGCCAGCAGCTTAAGGGGCTTTAACTATGGCTACACCTTC
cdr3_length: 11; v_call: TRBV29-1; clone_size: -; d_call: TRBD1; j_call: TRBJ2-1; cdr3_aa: CSLQWDRVKFF; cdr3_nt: TGCAGCCTCCAGTGGGACAGGGTCAAGTTCTTC
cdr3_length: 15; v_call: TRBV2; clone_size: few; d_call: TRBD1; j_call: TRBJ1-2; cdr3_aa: CASSEQGTQNYGYTF; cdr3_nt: TGTGCCAGCAGCGAACAGGGGACACAAAACTATGGCTACACCTTC
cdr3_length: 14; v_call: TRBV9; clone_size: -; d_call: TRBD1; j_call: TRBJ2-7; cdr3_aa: CASSPQTGGYEQYF; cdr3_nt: TGTGCCAGCAGTCCCCAGACAGGGGGCTACGAGCAGTACTTC
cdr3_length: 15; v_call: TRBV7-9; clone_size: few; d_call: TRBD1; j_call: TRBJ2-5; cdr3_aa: CASRSLGQIEETQYF; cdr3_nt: TGTGCCAGCAGATCCCTGGGACAGATAGAAGAGACCCAGTACTTC
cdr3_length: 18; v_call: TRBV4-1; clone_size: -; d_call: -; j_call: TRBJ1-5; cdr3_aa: CASSQFDTGAGNNQPQHF; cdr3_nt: TGCGCCAGCAGCCAATTTGATACGGGTGCAGGGAACAATCAGCCCCAGCATTTT
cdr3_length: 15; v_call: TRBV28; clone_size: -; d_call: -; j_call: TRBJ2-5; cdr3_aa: CASSSGRATQETQYF; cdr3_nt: TGTGCCAGCAGTTCGGGCAGGGCTACTCAAGAGACCCAGTACTTC
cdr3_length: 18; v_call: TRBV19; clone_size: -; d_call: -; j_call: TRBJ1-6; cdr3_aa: CASRLRQGPQGYNSPLHF; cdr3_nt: TGTGCCAGTAGACTCAGGCAGGGACCGCAGGGGTATAATTCACCCCTCCACTTT
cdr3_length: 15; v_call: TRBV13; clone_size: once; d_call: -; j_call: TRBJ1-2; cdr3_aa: CASSPRTEINYGYTF; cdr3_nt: TGTGCCAGCAGCCCCCGGACAGAGATTAACTATGGCTACACCTTC
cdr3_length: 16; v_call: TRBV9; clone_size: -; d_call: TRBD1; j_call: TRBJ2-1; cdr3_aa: CASSGLGTGGNNEQFF; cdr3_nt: TGTGCCAGCAGTGGACTAGGGACAGGGGGCAATAATGAGCAGTTCTTC
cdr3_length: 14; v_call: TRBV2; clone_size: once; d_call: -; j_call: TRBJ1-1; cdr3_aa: CASRDPRRGTEAFF; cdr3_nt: TGTGCCAGCAGGGACCCCCGGAGGGGCACTGAAGCTTTCTTT
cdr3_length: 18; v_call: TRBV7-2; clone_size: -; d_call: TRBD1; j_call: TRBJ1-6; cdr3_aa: CASSLVLMGDRVRSPLHF; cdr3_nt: TGTGCCAGCAGCTTAGTCTTGATGGGGGACAGGGTAAGGTCACCCCTCCACTTT
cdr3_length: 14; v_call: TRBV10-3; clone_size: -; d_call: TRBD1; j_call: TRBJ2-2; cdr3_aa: CATGTETYTGELFF; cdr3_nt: TGTGCCACCGGGACAGAAACGTACACCGGGGAGCTGTTTTTT
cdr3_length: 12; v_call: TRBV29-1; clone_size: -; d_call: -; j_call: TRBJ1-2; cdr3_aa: CSVPEVENGYTF; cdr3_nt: TGCAGCGTCCCTGAGGTCGAAAATGGCTACACCTTC
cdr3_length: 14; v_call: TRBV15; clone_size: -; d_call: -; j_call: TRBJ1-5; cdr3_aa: CATSRGQSNQPQHF; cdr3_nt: TGTGCCACCAGCAGAGGACAGTCCAATCAGCCCCAGCATTTT
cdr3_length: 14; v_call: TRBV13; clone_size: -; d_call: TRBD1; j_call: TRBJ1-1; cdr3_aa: CASSFVTGRTEAFF; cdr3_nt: TGTGCCAGCAGCTTCGTGACAGGGCGCACTGAAGCTTTCTTT
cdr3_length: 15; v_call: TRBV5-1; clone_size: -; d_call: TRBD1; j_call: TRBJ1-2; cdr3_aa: CASSFGPGGNYGYTF; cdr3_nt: TGCGCCAGCAGCTTTGGCCCAGGGGGTAACTATGGCTACACCTTC
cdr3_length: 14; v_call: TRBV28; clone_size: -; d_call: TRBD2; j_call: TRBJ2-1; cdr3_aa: CASSLTSPYNEQFF; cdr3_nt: TGTGCCAGCAGTTTGACTAGCCCGTACAATGAGCAGTTCTTC
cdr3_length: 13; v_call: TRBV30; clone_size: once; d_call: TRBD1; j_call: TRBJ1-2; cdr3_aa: CAWIYARGRGYTF; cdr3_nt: TGTGCCTGGATATATGCGAGGGGGCGCGGCTACACCTTC
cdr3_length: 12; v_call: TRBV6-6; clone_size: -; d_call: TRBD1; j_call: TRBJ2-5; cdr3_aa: CASLQGAETQYF; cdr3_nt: TGTGCCAGCCTACAGGGGGCAGAGACCCAGTACTTC
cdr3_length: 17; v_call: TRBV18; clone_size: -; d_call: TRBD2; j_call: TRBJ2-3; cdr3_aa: CASSPPRLAGGADTQYF; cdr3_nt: TGTGCCAGCTCACCACCGAGACTAGCGGGGGGCGCAGATACGCAGTATTTT
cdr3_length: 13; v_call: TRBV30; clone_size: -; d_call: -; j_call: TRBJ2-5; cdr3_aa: CAWSAQSQGQQYF; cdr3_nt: TGTGCCTGGAGCGCGCAATCACAGGGCCAGCAGTACTTC
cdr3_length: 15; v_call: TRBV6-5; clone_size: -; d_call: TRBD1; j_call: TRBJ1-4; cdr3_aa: CASSYSGTGVEKLFF; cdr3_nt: TGTGCCAGCAGTTACTCCGGGACAGGGGTTGAAAAACTGTTTTTT
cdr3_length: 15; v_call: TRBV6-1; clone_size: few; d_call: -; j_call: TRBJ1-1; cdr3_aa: CASSVRGFSDTEAFF; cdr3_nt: TGTGCCAGCAGTGTGAGAGGGTTTTCAGACACTGAAGCTTTCTTT
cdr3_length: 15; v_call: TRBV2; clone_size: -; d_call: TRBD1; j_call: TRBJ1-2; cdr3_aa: CASSDNDRVSYGYTF; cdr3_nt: TGTGCCAGCAGCGACAATGACAGGGTTTCCTATGGCTACACCTTC
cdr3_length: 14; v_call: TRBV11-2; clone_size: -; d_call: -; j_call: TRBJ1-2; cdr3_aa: CASSGQLPYYGYTF; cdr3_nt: TGTGCCAGCAGCGGACAGCTACCTTACTATGGCTACACCTTC
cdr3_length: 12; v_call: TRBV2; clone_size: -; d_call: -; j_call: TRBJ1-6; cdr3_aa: CASSTDNSPLHF; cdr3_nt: TGTGCCAGCAGTACAGATAATTCACCCCTCCACTTT
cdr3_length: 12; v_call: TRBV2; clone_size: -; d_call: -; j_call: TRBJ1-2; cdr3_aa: CARAQGNYGYTF; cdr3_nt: TGTGCCAGGGCCCAGGGAAACTATGGCTACACCTTC
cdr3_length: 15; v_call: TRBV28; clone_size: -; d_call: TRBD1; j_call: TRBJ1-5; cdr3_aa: CASSLTTGDGQPQHF; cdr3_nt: TGTGCCAGCAGTTTGACAACAGGGGACGGTCAGCCCCAGCATTTT
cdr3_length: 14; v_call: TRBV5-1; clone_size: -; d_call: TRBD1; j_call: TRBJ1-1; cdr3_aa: CASSLVRTGGGAFF; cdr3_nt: TGCGCCAGCAGCTTGGTTCGGACAGGTGGTGGAGCTTTCTTT
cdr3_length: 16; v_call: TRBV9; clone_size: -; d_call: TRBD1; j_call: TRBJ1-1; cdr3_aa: CASSVVGTGMNTEAFF; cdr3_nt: TGTGCCAGCAGCGTAGTTGGGACAGGCATGAACACTGAAGCTTTCTTT
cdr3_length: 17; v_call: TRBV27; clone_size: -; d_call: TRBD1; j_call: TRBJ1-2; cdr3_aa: CASSPSGTGPMIYGYTF; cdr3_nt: TGTGCCAGCAGTCCCTCCGGGACAGGGCCTATGATCTATGGCTACACCTTC
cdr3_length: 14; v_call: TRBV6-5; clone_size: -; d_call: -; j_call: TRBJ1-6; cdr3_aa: CASRAQVWNSPLHF; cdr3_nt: TGTGCCAGCAGGGCACAGGTGTGGAATTCACCCCTCCACTTT
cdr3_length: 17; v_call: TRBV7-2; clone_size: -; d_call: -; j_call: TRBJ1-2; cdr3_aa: CASSFYGGGNSNYGYTF; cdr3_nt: TGTGCCAGCAGCTTCTACGGTGGGGGGAATTCTAACTATGGCTACACCTTC
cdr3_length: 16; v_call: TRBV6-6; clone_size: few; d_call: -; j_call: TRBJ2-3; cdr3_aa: CASRPAPTRPFATQYF; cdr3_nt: TGTGCCAGCAGGCCCGCCCCGACAAGGCCTTTTGCTACGCAGTATTTT
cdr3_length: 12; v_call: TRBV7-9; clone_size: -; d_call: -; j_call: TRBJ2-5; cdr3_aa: CASTVGAKEQYF; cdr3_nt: TGTGCCAGCACGGTAGGGGCTAAGGAGCAGTACTTC
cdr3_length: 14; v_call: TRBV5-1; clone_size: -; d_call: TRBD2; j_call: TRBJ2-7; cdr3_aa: CASSFGDYEDEQYF; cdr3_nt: TGCGCCAGCAGCTTTGGGGACTATGAAGACGAGCAGTACTTC
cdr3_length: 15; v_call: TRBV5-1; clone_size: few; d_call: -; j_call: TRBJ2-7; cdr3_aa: CASSLDPAFSYEQYF; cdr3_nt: TGCGCCAGCAGCTTGGATCCAGCGTTCTCCTACGAGCAGTACTTC
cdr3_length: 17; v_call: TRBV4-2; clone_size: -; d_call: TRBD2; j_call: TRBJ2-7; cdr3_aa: CASSPTGTRRSSYEQYF; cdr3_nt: TGTGCCAGCAGCCCGACTGGGACTAGGCGAAGCTCCTACGAGCAGTACTTC